One sample yielded the 24 T cell receptor beta chains listed below, sequenced in a study of T cells of healthy individuals. TCRdb recomputed calls from the 5' RACE reads with MiXCR, one row per CDR3 protein. The sample carries about 96,000 distinct CDR3 sequences, roughly 15% recorded once. Receptors were obtained from a human donor in good health.

This clonotype has a handful of counts. The chain uses TRBV20-1 and TRBJ2-3; 12 bases agree with TRBD2. With 3 bases clipped from V and 5 bases from J, the junction kept 6 bases outside the gene matches. The length of the CDR3 is 15 residues. The germline V gene has CDR1 DFQATT and CDR2 SNEGSKA (reference sequence). For the CDR3, the DNA is TGCAGTGCTAGTCCTAGCGGGGGGGCCTTAGATACGCAGTATTTT. It codes for CSASPSGGALDTQYF.

This chain uses TRBV28 with TRBJ2-7; no definite D call. Germline V gives CDR1 MDHEN, CDR2 SYDVKM. This CDR3 is built from 12 residues. V lost 5 bases and J 8 bases, leaving 13 bases between the germline ends. CDR3 region: CASSPTTTKQYF. Here the CDR3 DNA reads TGTGCCAGCAGTCCAACTACTACGAAGCAGTACTTC. The full variable domain, with the rest looked up from reference TRBV28 and TRBJ2-7, is DVKVTQSSRYLVKRTGEKVFLECVQDMDHENMFWYRQDPGLGLRLIYFSYDVKMKEKGDIPEGYSVSREKKERFSLILESASTNQTSMYLCASSPTTTKQYFGPGTRLTVT.

This clonotype was counted many times. V gene TRBV28 combines with J gene TRBJ2-2; TRBD1 is a possible D gene (6 bases). The CDR3 is 17 amino acids. Trimming pared 1 base from V and 0 bases from J, leaving 12 bases between. Germline V gene data show CDR1 as MDHEN and CDR2 as SYDVKM. This CDR3 is CASSLYGQGPNTGELFF. The CDR3, as DNA: TGTGCCAGCAGTTTATATGGTCAGGGGCCGAACACCGGGGAGCTGTTTTTT.

This clonotype was counted a few times. This chain uses TRBV11-3 with TRBJ2-5; 13 nucleotides line up with TRBD2. The CDR3 is 16 amino acids. From germline, CDR1 is SGHNT and CDR2 YENEEA. J lost 4 bases, V lost 4 bases, and 6 bases had no gene match. The CDR3: CASSSRTSGRAETQYF. CDR3 in DNA: TGTGCCAGCAGCTCCCGGACTAGCGGGAGAGCAGAGACCCAGTACTTC.

This clonotype was observed many times. The chain has TRBV29-1 and TRBJ1-2; D remains ambiguous. This CDR3 is built from 8 residues. The germline V gene encodes CDR1 SQVTM and CDR2 ANQGSEA. V was pared by 8 bases and J by 8 bases, with 6 bases between. In nucleotides, the CDR3 is TGCAGCATAGGGGGCTACACCTTC. It specifies CSIGGYTF.

This clonotype was detected a few times. The chain employs TRBV6-1 and TRBJ2-1; 8 nucleotides agree with TRBD1. This CDR3 region has 14 residues. Looked up from germline, CDR1 is MNHNS and CDR2 is SASEGT. The trim removed 3 bases at V and 4 bases at J, leaving 2 bases unmatched. The CDR3 DNA reads as TGTGCCAGCAGTGAGGGACAGGTATACAATGAGCAGTTCTTC. This translates into CASSEGQVYNEQFF.

This clonotype was found many times. The gene calls are TRBV7-9 and TRBJ2-7; possibly TRBD1 for D (6 bases). The CDR3 loop spans 15 amino acids. The V gene lost 1 base and the J gene lost 3 bases, with 13 bases spanning the gap. Per germline, CDR1 SEHNR and CDR2 FQNEAQ (reference sequence). CDR3 sequence: CASSLGGTLSYEQYF. The CDR3 bases are TGTGCCAGCAGCTTAGGGGGGACATTAAGCTACGAGCAGTACTTC.

This clonotype was detected many times. The chain links TRBV7-8 to TRBJ2-7; the match to TRBD2 covers 9 bases. With 5 bases clipped from V and 2 bases from J, the junction kept 10 bases outside the gene matches. Looked up from germline, CDR1 is SGHVS and CDR2 is FQNEAQ. The CDR3 runs to 16 residues. The CDR3 coding sequence is TGTGCCAGCAGCCCGACACTAGCGGGCTATACCTACGAGCAGTACTTC. Translating it yields CASSPTLAGYTYEQYF.

This clonotype was counted ten times or more. V gene TRBV7-6 combines with J gene TRBJ1-5; tentative D call: TRBD1 (5 bases). V was trimmed by 2 bases and J by 9 bases, leaving 8 bases between them. The germline V gene encodes CDR1 SGHVS and CDR2 FNYEAQ. The CDR3 extends over 12 amino acids. CDR3 sequence (DNA): TGTGCCAGCAGCTTACCAACAGGGCCCCAGCATTTT. Protein sequence: CASSLPTGPQHF.

This clonotype was found a few times. This chain connects TRBV25-1 to TRBJ2-1; D uncertain. Germline V gene lookup returns CDR1 MGHDK and CDR2 SYGVNS. V lost 1 base and J 9 bases, leaving 4 bases between the germline ends. This CDR3 spans 11 amino acids. The CDR3 coding sequence is TGTGCCAGCAGTGAATTCGGTGAGCAGTTCTTC. Amino acid sequence: CASSEFGEQFF.

This clonotype has more than one count but fewer than ten. The rearrangement joins TRBV5-1 to TRBJ1-2, with D possibly matching TRBD1 (5 bases). The V gene lost 0 bases and the J gene lost 4 bases, with 13 bases spanning the gap. This CDR3 spans 15 amino acids. Germline V CDR1 and CDR2: SGHRS, YFSETQ. CDR3 amino acids: CASSLEMGRSYGYTF. DNA for the CDR3: TGCGCCAGCAGCTTGGAGATGGGGCGCAGCTATGGCTACACCTTC. The whole variable domain, filled in from reference TRBV5-1 and TRBJ1-2, reads KAGVTQTPRYLIKTRGQQVTLSCSPISGHRSVSWYQQTPGQGLQFLFEYFSETQRNKGNFPGRFSGRQFSNSRSEMNVSTLELGDSALYLCASSLEMGRSYGYTFGSGTRLTVV.

This clonotype was seen at least ten times. The gene calls are TRBV20-1 and TRBJ1-4; D is unclear. The CDR3 has 13 residues. CDR1 and CDR2 (germline): DFQATT, SNEGSKA (reference sequence). Trimming pared 7 bases from V and 8 bases from J, leaving 17 bases between. The CDR3 is CSGFGATEEKLFF. The CDR3 DNA follows: TGCAGTGGATTCGGAGCAACGGAGGAAAAACTGTTTTTT.

In this sample, this clonotype turned up many times. The chain uses TRBV5-6 and TRBJ1-2; TRBD1 matches 8 bases. The V gene's germline CDR1 is SGHDT and CDR2 YYEEEE. V shed 2 bases, J shed 6 bases, and the junction held 6 bases outside the gene matches. This CDR3 contains 14 residues. The CDR3, as DNA: TGTGCCAGCAGCTTCCCAGGGGGCGAGGATGGCTACACCTTC. Its translation: CASSFPGGEDGYTF.

The chain employs TRBV12-5 and TRBJ1-2; D unclear. Germline CDR1 reads LGHNT; CDR2 reads FRNRAP. CDR3 size: 17 residues. V lost 0 bases to trimming and J lost 1 base, with 15 bases between them. Written as DNA, the CDR3 is TGTGCTAGTGGTTTGGTGTCGGGTCTTAGGTTTAACTATGGCTACACCTTC. This gives the protein CASGLVSGLRFNYGYTF.

This clonotype was counted between two and nine times. This rearrangement joins TRBV20-1 to TRBJ2-2; possible D gene TRBD1, 6 bases. This CDR3 comprises 14 residues. CDR1 and CDR2 from the germline V gene are DFQATT and SNEGSKA (reference sequence). Trimming removed 5 bases from V and 1 base from J, with 11 bases in between. The CDR3 DNA follows: TGCAGTGCTTCCTTGGACAGGAACACCGGGGAGCTGTTTTTT. Translated: CSASLDRNTGELFF.

About this clonotype itself: This may be a read error: a much more frequent sequence differs by one nucleotide. The chain combines TRBV5-5 with TRBJ2-3; D might be TRBD2 (6 bases). V was trimmed by 2 bases and J by 3 bases, leaving 16 bases between them. Looked up from germline, CDR1 is SGHKS and CDR2 is YYEKEE (reference sequence). This CDR3 is built from 16 residues. The CDR3 sequence is CASSFGVLADTDTQYF. The CDR3 nucleotides are TGTGCCAGCAGCTTTGGGGTACTAGCAGATACAGATACGCAGTATTTT.

This clonotype was seen more than once but under ten times. The rearrangement uses TRBV2 and TRBJ2-1; TRBD1 aligns across 7 bases. CDR1 SNHLY and CDR2 FYNNEI come from the germline V gene. The CDR3 has 12 residues. With 7 bases clipped from V and 6 bases from J, the junction kept 3 bases outside the gene matches. This CDR3 is CASTSGGNEQFF. CDR3 DNA: TGTGCCAGCACTTCAGGGGGCAATGAGCAGTTCTTC.

The chain recombines TRBV29-1 with TRBJ1-1; no reliable D call. V dropped 4 bases and J dropped 5 bases, with 5 bases sitting between them. CDR3 size: 10 residues. Germline-derived CDR1 and CDR2 are SQVTM and ANQGSEA. The CDR3 sequence: CSVVGTEAFF. The CDR3 coding sequence is TGCAGCGTTGTAGGTACTGAAGCTTTCTTT.

This clonotype was seen more than once but under ten times. The chain joins TRBV5-1 to TRBJ2-3; possible D gene TRBD2, 6 bases. V gave up 0 bases and J gave up 1 base, with 12 bases separating them. The CDR3 spans 16 residues. CDR1 and CDR2 from the germline V gene are SGHRS and YFSETQ. The CDR3 DNA is TGCGCCAGCAGCTTGGGCGGGACGCCTCGCACAGATACGCAGTATTTT. Translating gives CASSLGGTPRTDTQYF.

This clonotype was recorded a few times. The V and J genes are TRBV12-5 and TRBJ2-3; D is perhaps TRBD1 (6 bases). This CDR3 spans 15 amino acids. Deletions cut 6 bases from V and 0 bases from J, with 13 bases between. Germline CDR1 reads LGHNT; CDR2 reads FRNRAP. The CDR3 DNA follows: TGTGCTAGTGGACCAGGGGCCGTGAGCACAGATACGCAGTATTTT. Its translation: CASGPGAVSTDTQYF.

Many counts were recorded for this clonotype. The genes are TRBV2 and TRBJ1-5, with D hard to call. The V end lost 3 bases, the J end lost 4 bases, and 10 bases lay between the germline ends. From germline, CDR1 is SNHLY and CDR2 FYNNEI. The CDR3 is made up of 14 amino acids. Here the CDR3 DNA reads TGTGCCAGCAGTGATCCGGACTATAATCAGCCCCAGCATTTT. Translation gives CASSDPDYNQPQHF.

At least ten counts were recorded for this clonotype. CDR3 protein: CASSLVRGGTGELFF. CDR3 DNA sequence: TGTGCCAGCAGCTTAGTCAGGGGAGGCACCGGGGAGCTGTTTTTT. This chain links TRBV11-2 with TRBJ2-2; the D gene could be TRBD1 or TRBD2 (6 bases each). The length of the CDR3 is 15 residues. Between the trimmed V and J ends, which lost 1 base and 4 bases, there was a span of 10 bases. Germline values: CDR1 SGHAT, CDR2 FQNNGV. The entire variable domain, with the rest obtained from reference TRBV11-2 and TRBJ2-2, is as follows: EAGVAQSPRYKIIEKRQSVAFWCNPISGHATLYWYQQILGQGPKLLIQFQNNGVVDDSQLPKDRFSAERLKGVDSTLKIQPAKLEDSAVYLCASSLVRGGTGELFFGEGSRLTVL.

The chain couples TRBV4-3 to TRBJ1-1; 7 positions agree with TRBD1. This CDR3 comprises 16 residues. V dropped 3 bases and J dropped 0; count of bases not matched to a gene: 7. The germline V gene encodes CDR1 LGHNA and CDR2 YSLEER. The CDR3 sequence: CASSHSRDSLNTEAFF. The CDR3 DNA reads TGCGCCAGCAGCCATTCCCGGGACAGCCTGAACACTGAAGCTTTCTTT.

This clonotype was observed a few times. This chain links TRBV6-6 with TRBJ1-5, with D maybe TRBD1 (5 bases). The V gene's germline CDR1 is MNHNY and CDR2 SVGAGI (reference sequence). The CDR3 has 14 amino acids. V dropped 0 bases and J dropped 9 bases, with 12 bases sitting between them. CDR3 DNA: TGTGCCAGCAGTTACTCGGGGGGGGAATTGCCCCAGCATTTT. Translation gives CASSYSGGELPQHF.